This section outlines one T cell receptor beta chain sequence together with its context. Clones were read by immunoSEQ multiplex PCR, and TCRdb kept only the in-frame ones, dropping some. This table has 150,000 or so clones, over 75% appearing once. The germline V and J ends were trimmed by 2 bases and 1 base, with 6 bases remaining between them. CDR1 is LNHDA and CDR2 is SQIVND in the germline V gene (reference sequence). This CDR3 comprises 14 residues. This specimen comes from a study of T cell responses to AZD1222 COVID-19 vaccine. The TCR sequence derives from an adult in good health. The chain employs TRBV19 and TRBJ1-3; D call uncertain. The starting material was peripheral blood, obtained on day 0 of AZD1222 vaccination. CDR3 coding DNA: TGTGCCAGTAGTATAACCTCATCTGGAAACACCATATATTTT. It translates to CASSITSSGNTIYF. The full variable domain, its missing parts supplied by reference TRBV19 and TRBJ1-3, is DGGITQSPKYLFRKEGQNVTLSCEQNLNHDAMYWYRQDPGQGLRLIYYSQIVNDFQKGDIAEGYSVSREKKESFPLTVTSAQKNPTAFYLCASSITSSGNTIYFGEGSWLTVV.